These 30 T cell receptor beta chains were sequenced from one sample in a study of regulatory T cells in long-lasting Graves disease. For TCR beta, libraries came from iRepertoire HTBI primers and Arm-PCR of CDR3 regions. TCRdb itself ran the multiplex PCR reads through MiXCR, one entry per CDR3 protein. Here the sample spans about 620,000 distinct CDR3 sequences, about 16% being singletons. Time point in this sample: newly diagnosed GD, antithyroid drugs for less than 3 months. PBMC-extracted RNA yielded the TCR library. These data also featured in a second study, about T cells in Graves' hyperthyroidism and ophthalmopathy.

Material: peripheral blood mononuclear cells (PBMCs), obtained at new diagnosis, from a patient treated with antithyroid drugs. The receptors stem from a woman aged 30 to 39 with Graves disease.

V is TRBV19 and J is TRBJ1-2; D unclear. CDR1 and CDR2 (germline): LNHDA, SQIVND (reference sequence). With 5 bases removed from V and 6 bases from J, the gap between germline ends came to 22 bases. The CDR3 sequence is 16 residues long. CDR3 sequence (DNA): TGTGCCAGTAGTGCCCCCCGGGATGACCGACTAAATGGCTACACCTTC. This encodes CASSAPRDDRLNGYTF.

This clonotype was found a few times. This sequence joins TRBV5-1 and TRBJ2-7; no reliable D call. The CDR3 spans 16 residues. Germline CDR1 reads SGHRS; CDR2 reads YFSETQ. With 2 bases removed from V and 2 bases from J, the gap between germline ends came to 17 bases. The CDR3 reads CASSFGLAEKPYEQYF. CDR3 sequence (DNA): TGCGCCAGCAGCTTCGGCCTGGCAGAAAAACCCTACGAGCAGTACTTC.

This rearrangement joins TRBV3-1 to TRBJ2-7; no definite D call. The germline V gene encodes CDR1 LGHDT and CDR2 YNNKEL (reference sequence). The CDR3 is 13 amino acids. Trimming left V 4 bases short and J 11 bases short, with 18 bases between. This CDR3 reads CASSPSSRGMEYF. CDR3 coding DNA: TGTGCCAGCAGCCCATCGTCAAGAGGCATGGAGTACTTC.

This clonotype was found many times. This chain links TRBV2 with TRBJ1-5, with 9 bases fitting TRBD1. J lost 7 bases, V lost 6 bases, and 13 bases had no gene match. Germline CDR1 SNHLY, CDR2 FYNNEI. This CDR3 comprises 16 residues. CDR3 amino acids: CASSGATGGVIQPQHF. DNA for the CDR3: TGTGCCAGCAGCGGGGCCACAGGGGGCGTAATCCAGCCCCAGCATTTT.

This clonotype was picked up one time. Being one base from a much bigger clone, this may be a read error. J is TRBJ2-1 and V is TRBV28, with D uncertain. V was trimmed by 6 bases and J by 12 bases, leaving 18 bases between them. The V gene's germline CDR1 is MDHEN and CDR2 SYDVKM. This CDR3 spans 13 amino acids. CDR3 DNA: TGTGCCAGCAGCTGGCTACGGGCTAGTGGGCAGTTCTTC. This translates into CASSWLRASGQFF. The full variable domain, its missing parts supplied by reference TRBV28 and TRBJ2-1, is DVKVTQSSRYLVKRTGEKVFLECVQDMDHENMFWYRQDPGLGLRLIYFSYDVKMKEKGDIPEGYSVSREKKERFSLILESASTNQTSMYLCASSWLRASGQFFGPGTRLTVL.

CDR3 loop: CASSLDTGKPNEQYF. DNA of the CDR3: TGTGCCAGCAGCTTAGACACAGGGAAGCCCAACGAGCAGTACTTC. The rearrangement joins TRBV7-2 to TRBJ2-7, with a possible D match to TRBD1 (6 bases). This CDR3 is built from 15 residues. V was shortened by 1 base and J by 5 bases, with 15 bases between the two germline ends. Germline V lookup: CDR1 SGHTA, CDR2 FQGNSA.

This clonotype was seen a few times. The V gene is TRBV20-1, the J gene TRBJ2-7; unclear D gene. V was trimmed by 7 bases and J by 2 bases, leaving 12 bases between them. Looked up from germline, CDR1 is DFQATT and CDR2 is SNEGSKA (reference sequence). This CDR3 is 12 amino acids long. CDR3 sequence (DNA): TGCAGTGGCGCGCCCGGAACCTACGAGCAGTACTTC. It encodes CSGAPGTYEQYF.

The rearrangement joins TRBV10-3 to TRBJ1-2; no reliable D call. This CDR3 region has 14 residues. Trimming stripped 0 bases from V and 2 bases from J, with 7 bases between. In germline, CDR1 is ENHRY, CDR2 SYGVKD. As DNA, the CDR3 is TGTGCCATCAGTGAGTCGTTTGAAAACTATGGCTACACCTTC. Translation: CAISESFENYGYTF.

This rearrangement joins TRBV6-1 to TRBJ1-2; TRBD1 aligns across 8 bases. The CDR3 is 15 residues long. In germline, CDR1 is MNHNS, CDR2 SASEGT. V lost 5 bases to trimming and J lost 4 bases; unmatched junction nucleotides: 9. DNA of the CDR3: TGTGCCAGCAGTCCAACGACTGGGACAGGCTATGGCTACACCTTC. This sequence encodes CASSPTTGTGYGYTF.

In its sample, this clonotype was seen many times. The rearrangement joins TRBV28 to TRBJ2-1, with D perhaps TRBD2 (6 bases). The CDR3 runs to 12 residues. V lost 5 bases and J lost 8, with 10 bases in between. From germline, CDR1 is MDHEN and CDR2 SYDVKM. CDR3 coding DNA: TGTGCCAGCAGTACCTCGGGGGATGAGCAGTTCTTC. Translating gives CASSTSGDEQFF. The complete variable domain, with remaining parts taken from reference TRBV28 and TRBJ2-1, reads DVKVTQSSRYLVKRTGEKVFLECVQDMDHENMFWYRQDPGLGLRLIYFSYDVKMKEKGDIPEGYSVSREKKERFSLILESASTNQTSMYLCASSTSGDEQFFGPGTRLTVL.

This clonotype was seen many times. The chain has TRBV28 and TRBJ1-1; D is possibly TRBD1 (6 bases). V gave up 7 bases and J gave up 4 bases, with 28 bases separating them. This CDR3 is 18 amino acids long. Germline V gene sequence: CDR1 MDHEN, CDR2 SYDVKM. The CDR3 region is CASIPPETSTRGGTEAFF. CDR3 in DNA: TGTGCCAGCATCCCTCCTGAAACCTCGACTCGAGGGGGCACTGAAGCTTTCTTT. The whole variable domain, remainder taken from reference TRBV28 and TRBJ1-1, is DVKVTQSSRYLVKRTGEKVFLECVQDMDHENMFWYRQDPGLGLRLIYFSYDVKMKEKGDIPEGYSVSREKKERFSLILESASTNQTSMYLCASIPPETSTRGGTEAFFGQGTRLTVV.

This clonotype appeared many times. The rearrangement links TRBV7-3 to TRBJ2-1, with TRBD2 as a possible D gene (6 bases). V was trimmed by 0 bases and J by 9 bases, leaving 12 bases between them. CDR1 and CDR2 (germline): SGHTA, FQGTGA. The CDR3 is 14 residues long. CDR3 coding DNA: TGTGCCAGCAGCTTAACGTTAGGAGGGGTTGAGCAGTTCTTC. Translating it yields CASSLTLGGVEQFF.

In this sample, this clonotype turned up many times. The chain is built from TRBV6-1 and TRBJ1-4; 7 nucleotides match TRBD1. The CDR3 totals 17 residues. The germline gives CDR1 MNHNS, CDR2 SASEGT. After removal of 2 bases from V and 3 bases from J, the junction contained 9 bases not matched to a gene. This chain's CDR3 is CASSESNPGQSNEKLFF. CDR3 DNA: TGTGCCAGCAGTGAATCGAATCCGGGACAGTCTAATGAAAAACTGTTTTTT.

This clonotype was detected only a few times. V and J are TRBV7-9 and TRBJ2-3, with 9 bases aligning to TRBD2. The CDR3 contains 16 residues. V trimming: 1 base; J trimming: 5 bases; junction bases outside the gene matches: 7. The germline CDR1 and CDR2 sequences are SEHNR and FQNEAQ (reference sequence). The CDR3 here is CASSLGELAGIDTQYF. The DNA of the CDR3 is TGTGCCAGCAGCTTAGGGGAACTAGCGGGCATAGATACGCAGTATTTT.

A remark on this clonotype: No DNA is shown, since the ends of the CDR3 on it are uncertain; the CDR3 is the one TCRdb lists. This chain links TRBV13 with TRBJ2-2; the table assigns TRBD2, which was not confirmed against the DNA. CDR1 is PRHDT and CDR2 is FYEKMQ in the germline V gene (reference sequence). The length of the CDR3 is 15 amino acids, counting both ends. The CDR3 protein is CASSSTSGRPGSCFF.

This clonotype was observed many times. J is TRBJ2-1 and V is TRBV29-1, with D possibly being TRBD2 (6 bases). The CDR3 has 16 amino acids. Between the trimmed V and J ends, which lost 0 bases and 1 base, there was a span of 13 bases. Germline loops: CDR1 SQVTM, CDR2 ANQGSEA. The CDR3 nucleotides are TGCAGCGTTGAAGACCTTAGCGGATCGTCCTACAATGAGCAGTTCTTC. It encodes CSVEDLSGSSYNEQFF.

This clonotype was seen at least ten times. The chain uses TRBV3-1 and TRBJ2-7, with TRBD2 identical over 13 bases. The junction had 4 bases not matched to a gene; V was cut back by 4 bases and J by 4 bases. The CDR3 runs 15 residues. Germline V lookup: CDR1 LGHDT, CDR2 YNNKEL (reference sequence). The chain's CDR3 is CASSLTSGRSYEQYF. As DNA, the CDR3 is TGTGCCAGCAGCCTGACTAGCGGGAGGTCTTACGAGCAGTACTTC.

This clonotype was recorded a few times. The chain uses TRBV12-3 or TRBV12-4 and TRBJ2-3, with 9 bases aligning to TRBD1. The CDR3 covers 14 residues. The junction had 4 bases not matched to a gene; V was cut back by 5 bases and J by 4 bases. CDR3 protein: CASSRTGAADTQYF. The CDR3 nucleotides are TGTGCCAGCAGTCGGACAGGGGCCGCAGATACGCAGTATTTT.

Points on this clonotype: With a much larger clone just one base away, this may be a read error. The CDR3 DNA follows: TGTGCCAGCCGCTACGGGCGACTATGTGGCTACACCTTC. It translates to CASRYGRLCGYTF. The rearrangement links TRBV28 to TRBJ1-2, with no clear D. This CDR3 has 13 residues. CDR1 is MDHEN and CDR2 is SYDVKM in the germline V gene. V shed 8 bases and J shed 7 bases, with 17 bases lying between them.

This clonotype occurred many times. The chain combines TRBV28 with TRBJ2-3; 13 bases agree with TRBD2. The CDR3 is 16 residues long. The germline V gene has CDR1 MDHEN and CDR2 SYDVKM. Losses at the gene ends were 8 bases for V and 2 bases for J; bases not matched to a gene: 7. CDR3: CASRTSGSLSTDTQYF. The CDR3 nucleotides read TGTGCCAGCCGGACTAGCGGGAGTTTATCCACAGATACGCAGTATTTT.

This clonotype came up many times. The chain uses TRBV28 and TRBJ2-5; D is unclear. Germline V gene data show CDR1 as MDHEN and CDR2 as SYDVKM. V was cut by 1 base and J by 0 bases, with 9 bases left in between. CDR3 length equals 15 residues. The CDR3 sequence is CASSLSDPYQETQYF. CDR3 in DNA: TGTGCCAGCAGTTTATCGGACCCTTACCAAGAGACCCAGTACTTC.

A few counts support this clonotype. The chain combines TRBV29-1 with TRBJ2-3; the D gene is possibly TRBD2 (6 bases). V dropped 3 bases and J dropped 0 bases, with 16 bases sitting between them. Germline CDR1 reads SQVTM; CDR2 reads ANQGSEA. There are 16 residues in the CDR3. CDR3: CSVDGLADVSTDTQYF. Written as DNA, the CDR3 is TGCAGCGTTGACGGGTTAGCGGATGTTAGCACAGATACGCAGTATTTT.

About this clonotype: Germline is not matched at one junction end, which may reflect a read error. V usage is TRBV7-7 and J usage is TRBJ2-7; 7 positions agree with TRBD1. Germline V gene lookup returns CDR1 SSHAT and CDR2 FNYEAQ (reference sequence). The CDR3 runs to 13 residues. Written as DNA, the CDR3 is TGTGCTAGCAGCTTGGCCAGGGGGAGCGAGCAGTACTTC. Amino acid sequence: CASSLARGSEQYF.

This clonotype turned up a few times. The chain couples TRBV30 to TRBJ1-1; tentative D call: TRBD1 (6 bases). Deletions cut 5 bases from V and 4 bases from J, with 14 bases between. Germline-derived CDR1 and CDR2 are GTSNPN and SVGIG (reference sequence). The CDR3 runs 13 residues. CDR3 DNA sequence: TGTGCCTGGGGGGGGGGGCTTGGCACTGAAGCTTTCTTT. Encoded protein: CAWGGGLGTEAFF.

The rearrangement uses TRBV5-5 and TRBJ1-3, with TRBD1 as a possible D gene (6 bases). CDR1 and CDR2 from the germline V gene are SGHKS and YYEKEE (reference sequence). CDR3 length: 15 amino acids. With 4 bases removed from V and 4 bases from J, the gap between germline ends came to 15 bases. CDR3 DNA sequence: TGTGCCAGCAGCACCCTAACAGGGTACGGAAACACCATATATTTT. This gives the protein CASSTLTGYGNTIYF.

As for this clonotype: This may be a read error, as it is one base from a much larger clone. The V call is TRBV10-3, the J call TRBJ1-2; the D gene is possibly TRBD1 (5 bases). Germline assignment: CDR1 ENHRY and CDR2 SYGVKD. The CDR3 spans 13 residues. Here the CDR3 reads CAIGTLVNDGCTF. The CDR3 coding sequence is TGTGCCATCGGGACCTTAGTCAATGATGGCTGCACCTTC.

CDR3 in amino acids: CASSGPVLTLHF. For the CDR3, the DNA is TGTGCCAGCAGCGGGCCAGTCCTAACCCTCCACTTT. This rearrangement joins TRBV2 to TRBJ1-6; no clear D gene. CDR3 size: 12 residues. Trimming shortened V by 6 bases and J by 14 bases, and 14 bases separated the two germline ends. Germline-derived CDR1 and CDR2 are SNHLY and FYNNEI.

This clonotype has a handful of counts. This rearrangement joins TRBV28 to TRBJ1-5; possible D gene TRBD1, 5 bases. V was cut by 6 bases and J by 0 bases, with 6 bases left in between. Germline CDR1 MDHEN, CDR2 SYDVKM. This CDR3 has 13 amino acids. The CDR3 nucleotides are TGTGCCAGCAGGACAGCTAGCAATCAGCCCCAGCATTTT. It specifies CASRTASNQPQHF.

V and J are TRBV6-1 and TRBJ2-1; 7 positions match TRBD2. The V and J ends lost 7 bases and 7 bases, in that order; junction bases with no gene match: 13. Germline CDR1 MNHNS, CDR2 SASEGT. There are 15 residues in the CDR3. CDR3 nucleotides: TGTGCCAGCACCAGACGCGGGGGATTGGGGAATGAGCAGTTCTTC. Amino acids: CASTRRGGLGNEQFF.

This clonotype was counted at least ten times. J is TRBJ2-1 and V is TRBV6-2 or TRBV6-3; a possible D gene is TRBD2 (5 bases). The CDR3 is 16 residues long. V shed 0 bases and J shed 7 bases, with 16 bases lying between them. Germline CDR1 MNHEY, CDR2 SVGEGT. Here the CDR3 DNA reads TGTGCCAGCAGTTACTCGAAGACTACTCCACGGAATGAGCAGTTCTTC. It yields the protein CASSYSKTTPRNEQFF.